This T cell receptor (beta chain) was sequenced in a study of long-term antiretroviral therapy in people with HIV. Study results and caveats: Diversity remained lower than transplant donor controls, even though it increased after ART.

About this clone: Its antigen is not known.

Running of the v3.0 immunoSEQ assay took place at survey level. Profiled with immunoSEQ multiplex PCR; TCRdb holds only in-frame clones, not every one. The repertoire has about 32,000 clones, roughly 97% of them found once; the top ten carry 1.5% to 2%. Sequenced material: unsorted PBMCs, taken 7.6 years after starting antiretroviral therapy. The receptor's source is a young man with HIV.

The CDR3 DNA reads TGTGCCAGCCGGCGGAGGGCGCGGGGGAGCACTGAAGCTTTCTTT. Translation: CASRRRARGSTEAFF. This rearrangement joins TRBV7-8 to TRBJ1-1; possible D gene TRBD1, 5 bases. The CDR3 has 15 residues. Germline lookup yields CDR1 SGHVS and CDR2 FQNEAQ. With 8 bases removed from V and 4 bases from J, the gap between germline ends came to 20 bases.